The clone carrying this T cell receptor beta chain has only a few counts. Its specificity is unknown. Between the trimmed V and J ends, which lost 7 bases and 0 bases, there was a span of 17 bases. The CDR3 length is 16 residues. The germline gives CDR1 SGHTA, CDR2 FQGNSA. These data come from a study of T cell responses to AZD1222 COVID-19 vaccine. Study conclusions and caveats: Two AZD1222 doses significantly raised spike-specific TCR breadth and depth over controls. Recipients of AZD1222 seropositive at baseline numbered only five or six. Repertoire collection took place solely once the T cell response had peaked.

TCRdb keeps only in-frame clones here, not all; method: immunoSEQ multiplex PCR. The sample has just under 85,000 clones, roughly 90% seen once; the top ten hold roughly 7.6%. Sequenced here: peripheral blood, sampled on day 0 of AZD1222 vaccination. The rearrangement links TRBV7-2 to TRBJ2-3; D call uncertain. The TCR originated in an adult in good health. The CDR3 region is CASNLRGGASTDTQYF. CDR3 in DNA: TGTGCCAGCAACCTGCGAGGCGGAGCTAGCACAGATACGCAGTATTTT.